This is a list of T cell receptor beta chains from one sample in a study of CD8+ T cells in alopecia areata. Sequenced by immunoSEQ multiplex PCR; TCRdb stores in-frame clones only, minus some. Of 190,000 or so clones detected, roughly 50% appear once; the ten largest clones hold over 9.5%. The starting material was CD8+ T cells sorted from blood, obtained at week 24, from a patient treated with tofacitinib. These receptors all stem from a human donor with alopecia areata. Both conserved end residues are part of each CDR3. Each record gives: V gene, J gene, clone size, D gene, CDR3 protein, CDR3 DNA. The D gene is left open where the match is weak. Where a row states a size, it is once, few, many or the class of an expanded clone; other rows omit it.

v_gene: TRBV30
j_gene: TRBJ1-4
abundance: once
d_gene: -
CDR3aa: CAWTQGSKLFF
CDR3nt: TGTGCCTGGACCCAGGGGTCAAAACTGTTTTTT

v_gene: TRBV27
j_gene: TRBJ2-1
abundance: -
d_gene: -
CDR3aa: CASSLSSVTEQFF
CDR3nt: TGTGCCAGCAGTTTATCGAGCGTGACGGAGCAGTTCTTC

v_gene: TRBV5-8
j_gene: TRBJ2-1
abundance: few
d_gene: TRBD2
CDR3aa: CASSLEGTSGYNEQFF
CDR3nt: TGTGCCAGCAGCTTGGAGGGGACTAGCGGTTACAATGAGCAGTTCTTC

v_gene: TRBV5-6
j_gene: TRBJ1-2
abundance: once
d_gene: -
CDR3aa: CASSTGPGYTF
CDR3nt: TGTGCCAGCAGCACGGGACCGGGCTACACCTTC

v_gene: TRBV4-2
j_gene: TRBJ2-7
abundance: -
d_gene: -
CDR3aa: CASSQEGTDTYEQYF
CDR3nt: TGTGCCAGCAGCCAAGAAGGTACAGATACCTACGAGCAGTACTTC

v_gene: TRBV15
j_gene: TRBJ2-1
abundance: once
d_gene: TRBD1
CDR3aa: CATSRDAAGGNDEQFF
CDR3nt: TGTGCCACCAGCAGGGACGCCGCAGGGGGAAACGATGAGCAGTTCTTC

v_gene: TRBV20-1
j_gene: TRBJ2-2
abundance: -
d_gene: -
CDR3aa: CSAPFGELFF
CDR3nt: TGCAGTGCTCCTTTCGGGGAGCTGTTTTTT

v_gene: TRBV29-1
j_gene: TRBJ2-5
abundance: -
d_gene: -
CDR3aa: CSVEDLGVPQQETQYF
CDR3nt: TGCAGCGTTGAAGATTTAGGGGTACCGCAACAAGAGACCCAGTACTTC

v_gene: TRBV13
j_gene: TRBJ2-7
abundance: once
d_gene: -
CDR3aa: CASAVSIASHREEQYF
CDR3nt: TGTGCCAGCGCCGTCTCGATCGCTAGCCACCGCGAGGAGCAGTACTTC

v_gene: TRBV15
j_gene: TRBJ1-6
abundance: few
d_gene: -
CDR3aa: CATSRDWAGQDSPLHF
CDR3nt: TGTGCCACCAGCAGAGATTGGGCAGGGCAGGATTCACCCCTCCACTTT

v_gene: TRBV30
j_gene: TRBJ1-1
abundance: -
d_gene: -
CDR3aa: CAWSTGYTEAFF
CDR3nt: TGTGCCTGGAGTACGGGGTACACTGAAGCTTTCTTT

v_gene: TRBV30
j_gene: TRBJ2-3
abundance: few
d_gene: -
CDR3aa: CAWRQMGADTQYF
CDR3nt: TGTGCCTGGAGACAAATGGGGGCAGATACGCAGTATTTT

v_gene: TRBV9
j_gene: TRBJ1-6
abundance: few
d_gene: -
CDR3aa: CASTAGKGGNSPLHF
CDR3nt: TGTGCCAGCACAGCAGGTAAAGGGGGGAATTCACCCCTCCACTTT

v_gene: TRBV4-2
j_gene: TRBJ2-7
abundance: -
d_gene: TRBD2
CDR3aa: CASSQEWPGTTYEQYF
CDR3nt: TGTGCCAGCAGCCAAGAATGGCCAGGGACTACCTACGAGCAGTACTTC

v_gene: TRBV25-1
j_gene: TRBJ2-5
abundance: few
d_gene: -
CDR3aa: CASRIRGAGETQYF
CDR3nt: TGTGCCAGCAGAATAAGGGGGGCAGGGGAGACCCAGTACTTC

v_gene: TRBV27
j_gene: TRBJ1-5
abundance: -
d_gene: -
CDR3aa: CASSFTGRNQPQHF
CDR3nt: TGTGCCAGCAGTTTCACAGGACGGAATCAGCCCCAGCATTTT

v_gene: TRBV9
j_gene: TRBJ2-6
abundance: -
d_gene: -
CDR3aa: CASSGGRSGANVLTF
CDR3nt: TGTGCCAGCAGCGGGGGGCGCTCTGGGGCCAACGTCCTGACTTTC

v_gene: TRBV7-9
j_gene: TRBJ2-1
abundance: -
d_gene: TRBD1
CDR3aa: CASSDDRGFYNEQFF
CDR3nt: TGTGCCAGCAGCGATGACAGGGGATTTTACAATGAGCAGTTCTTC

v_gene: TRBV9
j_gene: TRBJ2-7
abundance: -
d_gene: -
CDR3aa: CASSGGTTNSYEQYF
CDR3nt: TGTGCCAGCAGCGGGGGCACTACCAACTCCTACGAGCAGTACTTC

v_gene: TRBV9
j_gene: TRBJ1-1
abundance: -
d_gene: -
CDR3aa: CASSPRQARKTEAFF
CDR3nt: TGTGCCAGCAGCCCCCGACAGGCCCGGAAAACTGAAGCTTTCTTT